One and the same sample provided the 15 T cell receptor beta chains below, sequenced in a study of shared clonotypes between healthy human individuals. TCRdb keeps only in-frame clones here, not all; method: immunoSEQ multiplex PCR. The sample shows about 2.1 million clones, around 95% of them seen only once. CD45RO-negative CD8 cells positively selected for CCR7 made up the naive population, which excluded terminally differentiated effector memory CD45RA+ cells. Sequencing was performed on naive CD8+ T cells from PBMCs. The receptors stem from a young man in good health. Some clones in this sample may be carry-over from other donors' samples.

V is TRBV5-6 and J is TRBJ2-7; maybe TRBD2 (6 bases). The CDR3 runs to 14 residues. V was pared by 5 bases and J by 5 bases, with 17 bases between. Germline values: CDR1 SGHDT, CDR2 YYEEEE. The CDR3, as DNA: TGTGCCAGCAGGCCAGCGGGCACCTTAAACGAGCAGTACTTC. Protein: CASRPAGTLNEQYF. Looking up the rest from reference TRBV5-6 and TRBJ2-7 gives the full variable domain: DAGVTQSPTHLIKTRGQQVTLRCSPKSGHDTVSWYQQALGQGPQFIFQYYEEEERQRGNFPDRFSGHQFPNYSSELNVNALLLGDSALYLCASRPAGTLNEQYFGPGTRLTVT.

CDR3 DNA sequence: TGTGCCATCAGGGTGGAGGGTTACGAGCAGTACTTC. Protein product: CAIRVEGYEQYF. The rearrangement uses TRBV10-3 and TRBJ2-7; tentative D call: TRBD2 (6 bases). This CDR3 contains 12 residues. Trimming pared 6 bases from V and 4 bases from J, leaving 10 bases between. The germline V gene encodes CDR1 ENHRY and CDR2 SYGVKD.

The V gene is TRBV5-8, the J gene TRBJ1-1; D call uncertain. V dropped 3 bases and J dropped 1 base, with 16 bases sitting between them. This CDR3 has 16 residues. In germline, CDR1 is SGHTS, CDR2 YDEGEE. The CDR3 bases are TGTGCCAGCAGCTCACCCTACGAGGCGGAGAACACTGAAGCTTTCTTT. It encodes CASSSPYEAENTEAFF. Full variable domain (remainder filled in from reference TRBV5-8 and TRBJ1-1): EAGVTQSPTHLIKTRGQQATLRCSPISGHTSVYWYQQALGLGLQFLLWYDEGEERNRGNFPPRFSGRQFPNYSSELNVNALELEDSALYLCASSSPYEAENTEAFFGQGTRLTVV.

This clone was seen just once. The rearrangement links TRBV29-1 to TRBJ2-7; 7 nucleotides match TRBD1. Trimming took 0 bases from V and 3 from J; bases not matched to a gene: 14. Germline CDR1 and CDR2: SQVTM and ANQGSEA. The CDR3 has 17 residues. CDR3 sequence reads: CSVEEGLTGSAFYEQYF. CDR3 coding DNA: TGCAGCGTTGAAGAGGGTTTGACAGGGTCGGCTTTCTACGAGCAGTACTTC.

The rearrangement joins TRBV6-1 to TRBJ2-5; 7 nucleotides agree with TRBD2. Germline assignment: CDR1 MNHNS and CDR2 SASEGT. CDR3 length: 14 amino acids. With V trimmed by 6 bases and J by 11 bases, 15 bases remained unmatched. CDR3 in amino acids: CASSRSARGDEQYF. The CDR3 coding sequence is TGTGCCAGCAGCCGCAGTGCCCGGGGGGATGAGCAGTACTTC.

The chain links TRBV7-9 to TRBJ2-7; D unresolved. CDR3 length equals 13 residues. V was trimmed by 6 bases and J by 0 bases, leaving 9 bases between them. The germline gives CDR1 SEHNR, CDR2 FQNEAQ (reference sequence). CDR3 coding DNA: TGTGCCAGCAGTCCAGGCTTCTCCTACGAGCAGTACTTC. Translation: CASSPGFSYEQYF.

The chain links TRBV29-1 to TRBJ1-5; TRBD1 is a possible D gene (5 bases). The CDR3 spans 14 residues. Germline lookup yields CDR1 SQVTM and CDR2 ANQGSEA. The ends were cut back, 4 bases at V and 4 bases at J, with 14 bases in the middle. Written as DNA, the CDR3 is TGCAGCGTTGGGGGGGACGGATTGAATCAGCCCCAGCATTTT. Protein: CSVGGDGLNQPQHF.

This chain links TRBV5-4 with TRBJ2-3; D gene ambiguous. V dropped 3 bases and J dropped 3 bases, with 5 bases sitting between them. The germline CDR1 and CDR2 sequences are SGHNT and YYREEE (reference sequence). The CDR3 covers 12 residues. The CDR3 region is CASSSATDTQYF. CDR3 bases: TGTGCCAGCAGCTCGGCTACAGATACGCAGTATTTT.

This chain uses TRBV5-5 with TRBJ1-1, with TRBD1 matching over 8 bases. Germline CDR1 is SGHKS and CDR2 is YYEKEE (reference sequence). There are 13 residues in the CDR3. Trimming at V came to 4 bases and at J to 4 bases, leaving 3 bases not matched to a gene. The CDR3 coding sequence is TGTGCCAGCAGCATCACAGGGGGCACTGAAGCTTTCTTT. Residues: CASSITGGTEAFF.

V is TRBV28 and J is TRBJ1-2; D possibly corresponds to TRBD1 (6 bases). Trimming took off 6 bases at V and 0 bases at J, with 11 bases between the two ends. CDR3 size: 14 residues. Germline CDR1 MDHEN, CDR2 SYDVKM. In DNA form, the CDR3 reads TGTGCCAGCAGGTACAGGGTTACTAACTATGGCTACACCTTC. This translates into CASRYRVTNYGYTF.

The chain employs TRBV2 and TRBJ2-3; TRBD2 aligns across 12 bases. CDR3 length equals 16 residues. CDR1 and CDR2 from the germline V gene are SNHLY and FYNNEI. With V trimmed by 5 bases and J by 3 bases, 6 bases remained unmatched. The CDR3 is CASSRWTSGVTDTQYF. The CDR3 DNA sequence: TGTGCCAGCAGTCGGTGGACTAGCGGGGTTACAGATACGCAGTATTTT.

This chain links TRBV27 with TRBJ1-2; tentative D call: TRBD1 (6 bases). The CDR3 has 16 residues. V lost 3 bases and J lost 4, with 18 bases in between. The germline V gene has CDR1 MNHEY and CDR2 SMNVEV (reference sequence). The CDR3 loop is CASSLSNPAGAYGYTF. CDR3 DNA: TGTGCCAGCAGTTTGTCGAATCCCGCAGGGGCCTATGGCTACACCTTC.

This chain joins TRBV27 and TRBJ2-7; possibly TRBD1 or TRBD2 for D (5 bases each). Trimming cost V 2 bases and J 3 bases, with 14 bases left between them. This CDR3 has 15 amino acids. The germline V gene encodes CDR1 MNHEY and CDR2 SMNVEV (reference sequence). For the CDR3, the DNA is TGTGCCAGCAGTTTAGGGACCGCCTGGGTCTACGAGCAGTACTTC. Protein sequence: CASSLGTAWVYEQYF.

The genes are TRBV19 and TRBJ1-5; D is unclear. V was clipped by 8 bases and J by 0 bases, with 11 bases between them. CDR3 length: 14 residues. Germline lookup yields CDR1 LNHDA and CDR2 SQIVND (reference sequence). CDR3 residues: CASRSYNSNQPQHF. In DNA form, the CDR3 reads TGTGCCAGTCGCTCATATAATAGCAATCAGCCCCAGCATTTT.

This chain links TRBV29-1 with TRBJ1-2; no clear D gene. Trimming stripped 0 bases from V and 4 bases from J, with 15 bases between. Germline-derived CDR1 and CDR2 are SQVTM and ANQGSEA. The CDR3 has 15 residues. CDR3 in amino acids: CSVEDRANSGYGYTF. The CDR3 DNA is TGCAGCGTTGAAGATCGGGCGAATTCGGGCTATGGCTACACCTTC. Combining the CDR3 with reference TRBV29-1 and TRBJ1-2 gives the whole variable domain SAVISQKPSRDICQRGTSLTIQCQVDSQVTMMFWYRQQPGQSLTLIATANQGSEATYESGFVIDKFPISRPNLTFSTLTVSNMSPEDSSIYLCSVEDRANSGYGYTFGSGTRLTVV.